The rows below give T cell receptor beta chains drawn from one sample of a study of blood T cells in healthy people across ages. TCRdb reanalysed the 5' RACE reads using MiXCR and keeps one entry per CDR3 protein. The sample records over 600,000 distinct CDR3 sequences, 20% to 25% being singletons. The sequenced sample was blood. These receptors came from a man between 65 and 79 years old in good health. Each CDR3 is given with its conserved first and last residue. The D gene is left open where the match is weak. Not every row has a clone size; where given, it reads once, few, many or a size class.

j_call d_call clone_size v_call cdr3_aa cdr3_nt
TRBJ2-7 . few TRBV11-2 CASSLDTLSYEQYF TGTGCCAGCAGCCTGGACACGCTCTCCTACGAGCAGTACTTC
TRBJ2-2 . . TRBV12-3/TRBV12-4 CASSFGSSGELFF TGTGCCAGCAGTTTCGGAAGTTCCGGGGAGCTGTTTTTT
TRBJ2-3 . . TRBV10-2 CATPMREGLTEKTSTDTQYF TGCGCCACTCCAATGCGGGAAGGACTCACCGAAAAAACTAGCACAGATACGCAGTATTTT
TRBJ1-4 TRBD1 . TRBV29-1 CSVSTGTGSEKLFF TGCAGCGTCTCCACCGGGACAGGGAGTGAAAAACTGTTTTTT
TRBJ2-3 . few TRBV21-1 CASSNQLAGGDTQYF TGTGCCAGCAGTAACCAACTAGCGGGAGGTGATACGCAGTATTTT
TRBJ2-1 TRBD2 . TRBV3-1 CASSQRGRNGDEQFF TGTGCCAGCAGCCAACGCGGGAGAAACGGCGATGAGCAGTTCTTC
TRBJ2-1 . few TRBV20-1 CSAQAGPSNEQFF TGCAGTGCTCAAGCAGGGCCGAGCAATGAGCAGTTCTTC
TRBJ2-5 . few TRBV10-3 CAIRDVRLETQYF TGTGCCATCAGAGATGTAAGGTTGGAGACCCAGTACTTC
TRBJ1-1 . few TRBV27 CASSLIGGERDTEAFF TGTGCCAGCAGTTTAATAGGGGGAGAGAGGGACACTGAAGCTTTCTTT
TRBJ1-4 TRBD1 few TRBV11-2 CASRQTGGAYEKLFF TGTGCCAGCAGACAGACAGGGGGCGCGTATGAAAAACTGTTTTTT
TRBJ2-1 . . TRBV29-1 CNERERNEQFF TGCAACGAAAGGGAGAGGAATGAGCAGTTCTTC
TRBJ2-5 TRBD2 few TRBV2 CASSVTSGSTETQYF TGTGCCAGCAGTGTTACTAGCGGGAGTACGGAGACCCAGTACTTC